The source of this T cell receptor (beta chain) is a study of T cells in Graves' hyperthyroidism and ophthalmopathy. Across the whole study: Prior to any treatment, at the point of initial diagnosis, peripheral blood was collected.

The TCR beta CDR3 regions underwent amplification using RNA transcripts as the source. HTBI primers were used for first-round RT-PCR of the TCR CDR3. TCRdb redid the calling of the multiplex PCR reads with MiXCR, one entry per CDR3 protein. Seen here are hundreds of thousands of distinct CDR3 sequences, 14% observed once, and the top ten hold roughly a tenth. Newly diagnosed hyperthyroidism patients aged 18 to 65 years had disease lasting under 2 months. The CDR3 runs 14 residues. The trim removed 7 bases at V and 7 bases at J, leaving 12 bases unmatched. Per the germline V gene, CDR1 is SQVTM and CDR2 is ANQGSEA.

This chain connects TRBV29-1 to TRBJ1-2; 10 nucleotides line up with TRBD1. Sequencing used blood. The clonotype was recovered from a woman under 30 with Graves' hyperthyroidism. CDR3 in DNA: TGCAGCGCCGCCCCGGGACAGGGGAATTCTGGCTACACCTTC. Amino acid sequence: CSAAPGQGNSGYTF.